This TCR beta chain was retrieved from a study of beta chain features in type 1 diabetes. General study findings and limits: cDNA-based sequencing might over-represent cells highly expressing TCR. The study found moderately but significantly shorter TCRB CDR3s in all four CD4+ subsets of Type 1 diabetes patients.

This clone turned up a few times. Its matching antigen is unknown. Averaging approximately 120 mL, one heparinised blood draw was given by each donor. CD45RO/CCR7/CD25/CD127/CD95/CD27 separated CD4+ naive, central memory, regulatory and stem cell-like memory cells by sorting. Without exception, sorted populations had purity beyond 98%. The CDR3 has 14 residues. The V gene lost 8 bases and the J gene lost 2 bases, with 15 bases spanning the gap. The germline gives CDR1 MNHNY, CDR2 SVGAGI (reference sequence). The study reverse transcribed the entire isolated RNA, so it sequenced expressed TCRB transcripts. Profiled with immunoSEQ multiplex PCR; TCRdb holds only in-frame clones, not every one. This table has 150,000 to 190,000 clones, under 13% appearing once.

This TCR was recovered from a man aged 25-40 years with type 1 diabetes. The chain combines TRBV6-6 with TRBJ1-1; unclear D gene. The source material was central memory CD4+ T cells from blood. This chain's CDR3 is CASSGGKANTEAFF. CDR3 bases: TGTGCCAGCTCCGGCGGAAAAGCAAACACTGAAGCTTTCTTT.